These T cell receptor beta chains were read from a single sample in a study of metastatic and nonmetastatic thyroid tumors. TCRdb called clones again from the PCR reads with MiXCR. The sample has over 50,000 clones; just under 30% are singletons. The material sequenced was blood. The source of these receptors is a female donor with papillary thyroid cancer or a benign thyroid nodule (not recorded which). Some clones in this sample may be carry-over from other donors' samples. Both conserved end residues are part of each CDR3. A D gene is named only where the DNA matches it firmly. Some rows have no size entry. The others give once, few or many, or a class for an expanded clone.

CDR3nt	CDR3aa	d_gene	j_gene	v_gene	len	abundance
TGCGCCAGCAGCTTGGAGCCTAGCGGGCTGGAGACACAGTACTTC	CASSLEPSGLETQYF	TRBD2	TRBJ2-5	TRBV5-1	15	once
TGTGCCAGCAGGCCCACTAGCGGGAGGGCCGGAACCGGGGAGCTGTTTTTT	CASRPTSGRAGTGELFF	TRBD2	TRBJ2-2	TRBV6-1	17	NA
TGTGCCAGCAGCTTAGTCGCAGGGGGTCTGGAGACCCAGTACTTC	CASSLVAGGLETQYF	TRBD1	TRBJ2-5	TRBV7-6	15	NA
TGTGCCTGGAGTGTACGAAGGAAAGAGACCCAGTACTTC	CAWSVRRKETQYF	NA	TRBJ2-5	TRBV30	13	NA
TGCGCCAGCAGGGCGGGAGCGGGTTACGAGCAGTACTTC	CASRAGAGYEQYF	TRBD2	TRBJ2-7	TRBV5-1	13	few
TGTGCCAGCAGCTCTGGACTAGCGCCCGGGTGGGAGCAGTTCTTC	CASSSGLAPGWEQFF	TRBD2	TRBJ2-1	TRBV11-3	15	many
TGTGCCAGCATCCAGGGGGCTGAGCAGTTCTTC	CASIQGAEQFF	TRBD1	TRBJ2-1	TRBV28	11	NA
TGTGCCAGCAGTCGACAGGGGCAACCCTATAATTCACCCCTCCACTTT	CASSRQGQPYNSPLHF	TRBD1	TRBJ1-6	TRBV6-2/TRBV6-3	16	NA
TGTGCCAGCAGTTACACCCTAGGACAAGGGAGGTCTCGCCTCCACTTT	CASSYTLGQGRSRLHF	NA	TRBJ1-6	TRBV6-5	16	NA
TGTGCCTGGAGTGTAAGGGCGGGAGCGTACAATGAGCAGTTCTTC	CAWSVRAGAYNEQFF	TRBD2	TRBJ2-1	TRBV30	15	once
TGTGCCAGCAAAAGGACAGGGGGCTTAGATTCACCCCTCCACTTT	CASKRTGGLDSPLHF	TRBD1	TRBJ1-6	TRBV28	15	NA
TGTGCCACCAGCAGAGGGTTGAGCGAGCAGTACTTC	CATSRGLSEQYF	NA	TRBJ2-7	TRBV15	12	few
TGTGCCAGCAGTTACTCGGAAAGGAATGGCTACACCTTC	CASSYSERNGYTF	NA	TRBJ1-2	TRBV6-5	13	few
TGTGCCAGCAGTGAGGGAGCGGGGAGCACAGATACGCAGTATTTT	CASSEGAGSTDTQYF	TRBD2	TRBJ2-3	TRBV6-4	15	few
TGTGCCAGCAGGGGTACCGGGACCCTGGATTGGGACCAGTACTTC	CASRGTGTLDWDQYF	NA	TRBJ2-5	TRBV7-9	15	NA
TGTGCCAGCAGCTCCCTGAGGACCGCCGGGAGGTTCTTC	CASSSLRTAGRFF	NA	TRBJ2-1	TRBV11-2	13	once
TGTGCCAGCAGTTTAGGACCTCCTCTCCCGTATAATTCACCCCTCCACTTT	CASSLGPPLPYNSPLHF	NA	TRBJ1-6	TRBV28	17	few
TGTGCCAGCTCACTCCTGGGACTAGCGGGAGGAAACTCTGGGGCCAACGTCCTGACTTTC	CASSLLGLAGGNSGANVLTF	TRBD2	TRBJ2-6	TRBV18	20	NA
TGTGCCAGCAGTTACTCTCTAGCGGGATCCTACGAGCAGTACTTC	CASSYSLAGSYEQYF	TRBD2	TRBJ2-7	TRBV6-6	15	NA
TGTGCCAGCAGCCTCACGGGGGGCAGTCGTTCACCCCTCCACTTT	CASSLTGGSRSPLHF	NA	TRBJ1-6	TRBV14	15	NA
TGTGCCAGCAGTCATCTAGCGGGAGGACTCTACGAGCAGTACTTC	CASSHLAGGLYEQYF	TRBD2	TRBJ2-7	TRBV2	15	NA
TGTGCCAGCAGCGTAAACGAGCAGTACTTC	CASSVNEQYF	NA	TRBJ2-7	TRBV9	10	many
TGCAGTGCTAGGTCGGGATTACAGGGAGATGGCTACACCTTC	CSARSGLQGDGYTF	NA	TRBJ1-2	TRBV20-1	14	NA
TGTGCCAGTAAAAAGGGACTAGCGGGAGTCAACAATGAGCAGTTCTTC	CASKKGLAGVNNEQFF	TRBD2	TRBJ2-1	TRBV19	16	NA
TGTGCCAGCAGTTACAGGTCTTTCGAGCAGTACTTC	CASSYRSFEQYF	NA	TRBJ2-7	TRBV6-2/TRBV6-3	12	few
TGTGCCACCAGCAGAGGGGGACTAGCGGGGGGTGAGACCCAGTACTTC	CATSRGGLAGGETQYF	TRBD2	TRBJ2-5	TRBV15	16	NA
TGTGCCAGCAGCTTGGTCGGGGACTCTGGGGCCAACGTCCTGACTTTC	CASSLVGDSGANVLTF	NA	TRBJ2-6	TRBV5-6	16	NA
TGTGCCAGCAAAGGACAGGTGAACACCGGGGAGCTGTTTTTT	CASKGQVNTGELFF	TRBD1	TRBJ2-2	TRBV12-3/TRBV12-4	14	few
TGTGCCAGCAGTTACTCGAACCCCCTAGCGGGAGGGCTCTGGGACGAGCAGTACTTC	CASSYSNPLAGGLWDEQYF	TRBD2	TRBJ2-7	TRBV6-2/TRBV6-3	19	many
TGTGCCACCAGCAGAGCCTCGCGGACAGGGGATGGGTATGGCTACACCTTC	CATSRASRTGDGYGYTF	TRBD1	TRBJ1-2	TRBV15	17	NA
TGCAGTGCCACCGATAGCGGGAGGGCCGATGAGCAGTTCTTC	CSATDSGRADEQFF	TRBD2	TRBJ2-1	TRBV20-1	14	NA
TGTGCCAGCAGTGACTTGGACAGGAGATACGAGCAGTACTTC	CASSDLDRRYEQYF	TRBD1	TRBJ2-7	TRBV6-1	14	NA
TGTGCCAGCAGCCAAGAGGCAGGGACTAACTATGGCTACACCTTC	CASSQEAGTNYGYTF	NA	TRBJ1-2	TRBV4-2	15	once
TGTGCCAGCAAAGACAGCTTCATGAACACTGAAGCTTTCTTT	CASKDSFMNTEAFF	NA	TRBJ1-1	TRBV12-3/TRBV12-4	14	medium-sized
TGTGCCACCAGCAGAGATAGGGCGGTTACCTACGAGCAGTACTTC	CATSRDRAVTYEQYF	NA	TRBJ2-7	TRBV15	15	NA
TGTGCCTGGAGTGTCGACAGGGCTGGGGCCAACGTCCTGACTTTC	CAWSVDRAGANVLTF	TRBD1	TRBJ2-6	TRBV30	15	few
TGTGCCAGTAGGGGTTTAGCGGCGAACACCGGGGAGCTGTTTTTT	CASRGLAANTGELFF	NA	TRBJ2-2	TRBV19	15	few
TGCGCCAGCAGCAATTACTACGAGCAGTACTTC	CASSNYYEQYF	NA	TRBJ2-7	TRBV4-1	11	NA
TGCGCCAGCAGCTTGGCAGGGTCGAGCTATGGCTACACCTTC	CASSLAGSSYGYTF	NA	TRBJ1-2	TRBV5-1	14	NA
TGTGCCAGCAGCGCGCCGGGGGCCGGGGAGCTGTTTTTT	CASSAPGAGELFF	NA	TRBJ2-2	TRBV7-9	13	NA
TGTGCCAGCAGTTTAGGCAGGGGAGTGGGTGAGCAGTTCTTC	CASSLGRGVGEQFF	NA	TRBJ2-1	TRBV12-3/TRBV12-4	14	few
TGTGCCAGCAGTGATAGCGGGAGGGTTTGGGAGACCCAGTACTTC	CASSDSGRVWETQYF	TRBD2	TRBJ2-5	TRBV6-1	15	NA
TGCGCCAGCAGCACCCTAGCGGGAAGATTCTCAGATACGCAGTATTTT	CASSTLAGRFSDTQYF	TRBD2	TRBJ2-3	TRBV5-1	16	many
TGCGCCAGCAGCCAAGAGACGCGGCGGGCCCACTACGAGCAGTACTTC	CASSQETRRAHYEQYF	NA	TRBJ2-7	TRBV4-1	16	NA
TGTGCCAGCAGTGAACGGTCTAGCGGCTTCAATGAGCAGTTCTTC	CASSERSSGFNEQFF	TRBD2	TRBJ2-1	TRBV6-1	15	few
TGTGCCAGTAGTATAGCTAGCAGCTCCTACGAGCAGTACTTC	CASSIASSSYEQYF	NA	TRBJ2-7	TRBV19	14	NA
TGTGCCAGCTCTAAGGGGGGACCCACAGATACGCAGTATTTT	CASSKGGPTDTQYF	NA	TRBJ2-3	TRBV6-2/TRBV6-3	14	medium-sized
TGTGCCAGCACCAGAAGGGCAGGGAGCACAGATACGCAGTATTTT	CASTRRAGSTDTQYF	NA	TRBJ2-3	TRBV12-3/TRBV12-4	15	NA
TGTGCCAGTAGTCAAGGCGGATATACGCAGTATTTT	CASSQGGYTQYF	NA	TRBJ2-3	TRBV6-2/TRBV6-3	12	NA
TGTGCCAGCAGCCAAGATGCTAGCCCGAGGGGTTACGAGCAGTACTTC	CASSQDASPRGYEQYF	NA	TRBJ2-7	TRBV4-2	16	many
TGTGCCAGCAGTTCCGTGGTTGAGCAGTACTTC	CASSSVVEQYF	NA	TRBJ2-7	TRBV12-3/TRBV12-4	11	NA
TGTGCCAGCAGTTACGAGAACAGGGGGTGCGAGCAGTACTTC	CASSYENRGCEQYF	TRBD1	TRBJ2-7	TRBV6-5	14	few
TGTGCCAGCAGCCAAGCGGGCCAAGAGACCCAGTACTTC	CASSQAGQETQYF	NA	TRBJ2-5	TRBV3-1	13	NA
TGCGCCAGCCGGGACAGGGGATCCGGGGAGCTGTTTTTT	CASRDRGSGELFF	TRBD1	TRBJ2-2	TRBV5-1	13	NA
TGTGCCAGCAGCTTAGAGGTGGCGGATGAGCAGTTCTTC	CASSLEVADEQFF	NA	TRBJ2-1	TRBV11-3	13	many
TGTGCCAGCAGTTTGGGTTCTGGCTACACCTTC	CASSLGSGYTF	NA	TRBJ1-2	TRBV12-3/TRBV12-4	11	few
TGTGCCAGCAGCTTAGGAGCGAGCAGCCGGGAGCAGTACTTC	CASSLGASSREQYF	NA	TRBJ2-7	TRBV7-2	14	NA
TGTGCCAGCAGTGTGGATAGCCGCGAGACCCAGTACTTC	CASSVDSRETQYF	NA	TRBJ2-5	TRBV2	13	NA
TGCGCCAGCAGCTTGGGTTCATCTCCGCCGTCAGATACGCAGTATTTT	CASSLGSSPPSDTQYF	NA	TRBJ2-3	TRBV5-1	16	NA